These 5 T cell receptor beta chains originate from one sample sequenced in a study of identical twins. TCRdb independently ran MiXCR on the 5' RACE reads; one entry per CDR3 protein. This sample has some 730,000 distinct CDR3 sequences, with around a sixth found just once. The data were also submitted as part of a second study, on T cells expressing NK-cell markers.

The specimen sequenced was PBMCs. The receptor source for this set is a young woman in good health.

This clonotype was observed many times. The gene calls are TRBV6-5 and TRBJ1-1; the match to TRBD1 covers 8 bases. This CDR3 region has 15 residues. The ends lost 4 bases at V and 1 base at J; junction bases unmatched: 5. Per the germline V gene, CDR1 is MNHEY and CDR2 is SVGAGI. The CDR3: CASSFPGTGNTEAFF. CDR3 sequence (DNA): TGTGCCAGCAGTTTCCCCGGGACAGGGAACACTGAAGCTTTCTTT.

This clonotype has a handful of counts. The CDR3 spells CSVLRGSGNTIYF. The CDR3 bases are TGCAGCGTTCTGAGGGGATCAGGAAACACCATATATTTT. The J gene is TRBJ1-3, the V gene TRBV29-1; D possibly corresponds to TRBD1 (5 bases). The V gene lost 5 bases and the J gene lost 4 bases, with 12 bases spanning the gap. Germline V gene data show CDR1 as SQVTM and CDR2 as ANQGSEA. The CDR3 is made up of 13 amino acids.

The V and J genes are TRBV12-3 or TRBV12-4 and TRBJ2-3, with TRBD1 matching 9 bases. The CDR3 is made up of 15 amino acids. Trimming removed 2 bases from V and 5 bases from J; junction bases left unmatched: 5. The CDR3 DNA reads TGTGCCAGCAGTTTACCGGGACAGGGCGTAGATACGCAGTATTTT. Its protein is CASSLPGQGVDTQYF.

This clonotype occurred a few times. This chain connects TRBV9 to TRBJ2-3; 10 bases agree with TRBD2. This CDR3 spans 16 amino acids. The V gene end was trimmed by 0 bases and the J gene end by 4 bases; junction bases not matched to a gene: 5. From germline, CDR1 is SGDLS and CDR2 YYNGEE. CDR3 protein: CASSVGVAGGADTQYF. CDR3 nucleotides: TGTGCCAGCAGCGTAGGAGTAGCGGGGGGAGCAGATACGCAGTATTTT. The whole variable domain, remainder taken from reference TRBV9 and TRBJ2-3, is DSGVTQTPKHLITATGQRVTLRCSPRSGDLSVYWYQQSLDQGLQFLIQYYNGEERAKGNILERFSAQQFPDLHSELNLSSLELGDSALYFCASSVGVAGGADTQYFGPGTRLTVL.

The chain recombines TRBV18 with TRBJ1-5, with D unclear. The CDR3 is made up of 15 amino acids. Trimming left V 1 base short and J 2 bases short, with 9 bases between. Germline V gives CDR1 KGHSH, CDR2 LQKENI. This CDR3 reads CASSPRRDGNQPQHF. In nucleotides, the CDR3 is TGTGCCAGCTCACCACGACGGGATGGCAATCAGCCCCAGCATTTT.